This T cell receptor beta chain was sequenced in a study of radiation and T cells in renal cell carcinoma. Using immunoSEQ multiplex PCR, the repertoire was profiled, and TCRdb retains in-frame clones only, with some absent. The sample records 95,000 to 150,000 clones, around 80% being singletons. Stated time point: blood 2 weeks post-SBRT. Noted treatment: 15 Gy SBRT to primary tumor, nephrectomy 4 weeks later. This CDR3 spans 15 amino acids. The V gene lost 2 bases and the J gene lost 0 bases, with 10 bases spanning the gap. Germline CDR1 and CDR2: LNHDA and SQIVND (reference sequence). The rearrangement joins TRBV19 to TRBJ1-2; no definite D call. The receptor's source is a man aged 50 or older with renal cell carcinoma. The sample was blood, taken from a patient whose treatment included radiotherapy and nephrectomy. The CDR3 DNA reads TGTGCCAGTAGTATACGGTCGGACCCTAACTATGGCTACACCTTC. It yields the protein CASSIRSDPNYGYTF.